This TCR beta chain was obtained from a study of blood T cells in healthy people across ages (dated by TCRdb to the mid-2010s). Regarding the study in general: In model experiments, roughly one uniquely barcoded TCR beta cDNA molecule per two T cells was captured by template switching. To avoid experimental bias, donors of different ages were distributed randomly across sequencing lanes. For two donors (one aged 18 to 29 and one aged 80 or older), the study analyzed two additional independent replicas of 1 million unique cDNA reads from the same blood draw. The study measured age-related changes in TCR beta repertoire diversity using deep sequencing normalized with unique cDNA molecular identifiers. Four age groups were formed from the donors: young (average roughly 15 years), middle-aged (around 39), aged (about 62) and long-lived (less than 85).

The cysteine opens and the phenylalanine closes a CDR3 of 15 amino acids. Only the CDR3 part of the read is kept: 45 bases, read in frame from the first base. CDR1 and CDR2, per the germline V gene, are MNHEY and SVGAGI. From V the trimming removes 2 bases and from J it removes 6 bases, while the gene matches leave 6 bases of the junction unaccounted for. The protocol used for the library was 5' RACE. TCRdb lists the instrument as Illumina HiSeq 2500. A second PCR of 7 to 11 cycles was performed with a sample-barcoded 5' primer and a J-beta primer mix. Each TCR beta cDNA molecule received a unique molecular identifier from a template-switch 5' adaptor carrying 12 random nucleotides. Each sample yielded at least 2.5 million CDR3-containing paired-end reads. First-strand cDNA was synthesized from all RNA with the Mint cDNA synthesis kit, primed by a TRBC-specific oligonucleotide. Following uracil-DNA glycosylase treatment, all cDNA underwent a first 18-cycle PCR with the universal primers M1SS and BC2_uni_R. In the paper's pipeline: For normalization, 1 million high-quality reads were randomly selected from each sample, with every read carrying a distinct molecular identifier. Reads sharing molecular identifiers were discarded rather than binned into consensus sequences. CDR3 identification, clonotype clustering and error correction used MiTCR with a Q25 quality threshold and the strictest error-elimination algorithm. A nonparametric unseen species model with Euler transformation was used to estimate lower-bound total TCR beta diversity. Using fastp at Q25 and MiXCR, TCRdb reprocessed the public reads and kept productive beta chains. Records with the same CDR3 protein are collapsed into one entry carrying the most frequent genes and DNA. For this entry, the V and J calls and clone size follow TCRdb and not the study's own pipeline. The table for this sample lists about 1.4 million distinct CDR3 sequences; almost 60% of them were counted only once. The top ten clones comprise under 8.5% of the sample.

The roughly 39 donors, aged about 6 to 95 years, were systemically healthy Caucasian individuals from Russia. Roughly 10 milliliters of peripheral blood were collected from each donor into EDTA-treated Vacutainer tubes. Ficoll-Paque density-gradient centrifugation was used to isolate PBMCs, with at least 6.5 million per sample. Trizol reagent was used to extract total RNA from PBMCs, with at least 6 micrograms per sample. The percentages of naive CD45RAhigh/CD27high T cells were determined by flow cytometry on a PBMC aliquot from every donor. With regard to this clonotype: Its antigen specificity is not known. No base quality information exists; no much larger clone differs at one position.

Broader findings and caveats from the paper: Compared with the aged group, the long-lived group had more naive CD4+ T cells, fewer expanded clones and increased TCR diversity, a pattern suggesting age selection. Estimates of total diversity based on one million sequenced T cells were regarded as lower bounds and as underestimates. There was a strong correlation between observed TCR beta diversity and the percentage of naive T cells measured by flow cytometry. Because profiling used bulk unsorted PBMCs, naive and antigen-experienced compartments could not be compared conclusively. As age increased, observed TCR beta diversity per million T cells dropped in a roughly linear way, and a significant reduction was already evident by age about 36. Because the CMV infection status of the donors was unknown, age-related changes in expanded clonotypes may potentially have been confounded.

Sequencing used blood. The receptor chain draws on TRBV6-5 and TRBJ2-7; 11 middle bases align to TRBD2. This TCR came from a man aged 18-30 years in good health. The DNA is as follows: TGTGCCAGCAGTTACGAAACTAGCGGGGGCTCCGAGCAGTACTTC. Its coded protein is CASSYETSGGSEQYF.